A selection of T cell receptor beta chains follows, all from one sample in a study of breast tumors, draining lymph nodes, adjacent tissues. Each CDR3 protein is one row after TCRdb ran MiXCR on the multiplex PCR reads. Seen here are 150,000 to 200,000 distinct CDR3 sequences, 25% to 40% observed once, and the top ten hold about 3.7%. The sequencing input was axillary lymph node tissue. The receptor source for this set is a female donor with breast cancer. Some clones in this sample may be carry-over from other donors' samples. CDR3s include the opening cysteine and the closing phenylalanine or tryptophan. D genes are given only for firm matches. Expanded clones are given a class, and other clones once, few, many or no size at all.

J: TRBJ1-4; D: TRBD1; V: TRBV6-6; size: -; DNA: TGTGCCAGCGGGGTGGCAGGGGGCGAAAAACTGTTTTTT; CDR3: CASGVAGGEKLFF
J: TRBJ1-2; D: -; V: TRBV20-1; size: many; DNA: TGCAGTGCTCGAAGTCCGGTTTCTAACTATGGCTACACCTTC; CDR3: CSARSPVSNYGYTF
J: TRBJ2-3; D: TRBD2; V: TRBV7-8; size: many; DNA: TGTGCCAGCAGCGAAGATACCCGGAGGGGCGGGGGTACAGATACGCAGTATTTT; CDR3: CASSEDTRRGGGTDTQYF
J: TRBJ2-1; D: -; V: TRBV4-1; size: many; DNA: TGCGCCAGCAGTGCAAGCTCCTACAATGAGCAGTTCTTC; CDR3: CASSASSYNEQFF
J: TRBJ1-2; D: TRBD1; V: TRBV20-1; size: many; DNA: TGCAGTCCCGGTTCGAAGACAGGGACGAGGTATGGCTACACCTTC; CDR3: CSPGSKTGTRYGYTF
J: TRBJ1-5; D: -; V: TRBV12-3/TRBV12-4; size: -; DNA: TGTGCCAGCAGTTTCGCGGGGCACACAGGTTTGCAGGGCAATCAGCCCCAGCATTTT; CDR3: CASSFAGHTGLQGNQPQHF
J: TRBJ1-3; D: -; V: TRBV11-2; size: many; DNA: TGTGCCAGCAGCTCAGGGTCCTCTGGAAACACCATATATTTT; CDR3: CASSSGSSGNTIYF
J: TRBJ1-6; D: -; V: TRBV28; size: many; DNA: TGTGCCAGCAGTCGACTTCACAGATCACCCCTCCACTTT; CDR3: CASSRLHRSPLHF
J: TRBJ2-7; D: -; V: TRBV18; size: many; DNA: TGTGCCAGCTCACCCGGGTTGGAACCTACCTACGAGCAGTACTTC; CDR3: CASSPGLEPTYEQYF
J: TRBJ2-1; D: TRBD2; V: TRBV29-1; size: many; DNA: TGCAGCGGCGCGACTAGCGGATACAATGAGCAGTTCTTC; CDR3: CSGATSGYNEQFF
J: TRBJ2-5; D: -; V: TRBV7-2; size: many; DNA: TGTGCCAGCAGCCCTGGGACGGCCCAAGAGACCCAGTACTTC; CDR3: CASSPGTAQETQYF
J: TRBJ2-3; D: TRBD2; V: TRBV9; size: -; DNA: TGTGCCAGCAGTAGCGGGAGACCCTATACGCAGTATTTT; CDR3: CASSSGRPYTQYF
J: TRBJ1-2; D: -; V: TRBV5-8; size: many; DNA: TGTGCCAGCAGCTTGGTTAGGGGTAACGGCTACACCTTC; CDR3: CASSLVRGNGYTF
J: TRBJ2-3; D: -; V: TRBV15; size: -; DNA: TGTGCCACCAGCAGCCGACCGGGGAACACAGATACGCAGTATTTT; CDR3: CATSSRPGNTDTQYF
J: TRBJ2-1; D: TRBD2; V: TRBV4-2; size: many; DNA: TGTGCCAGCAGCCATGCATCTGCGGGGGGTGATGAGCAGTTCTTC; CDR3: CASSHASAGGDEQFF
J: TRBJ2-7; D: -; V: TRBV5-1; size: -; DNA: TGCGCCAGCAGCTTTGATGGGAACGAGCAGTACTTC; CDR3: CASSFDGNEQYF
J: TRBJ2-2; D: -; V: TRBV27; size: -; DNA: TGTGCCAGCAGTCCGGCCGTGAATACCGGGGAGCTGTTTTTT; CDR3: CASSPAVNTGELFF
J: TRBJ1-6; D: -; V: TRBV20-1; size: many; DNA: TGCAGTGCTAGAGACCAGGGTGGTCCCCTCCACTTT; CDR3: CSARDQGGPLHF
J: TRBJ2-3; D: -; V: TRBV6-5; size: -; DNA: TGTGCCAGCTTCGACCCCAGGGAAACAGATACGCAGTATTTT; CDR3: CASFDPRETDTQYF
J: TRBJ1-4; D: -; V: TRBV3-1; size: -; DNA: TGTGCCAGCAGCCAATACAGGTTCAATGAAAAACTGTTTTTT; CDR3: CASSQYRFNEKLFF
J: TRBJ2-5; D: -; V: TRBV5-8; size: many; DNA: TGTGCCAGCAGCTTGGTGGCAGGGAGGCAAGAGACCCAGTACTTC; CDR3: CASSLVAGRQETQYF
J: TRBJ2-5; D: -; V: TRBV5-1; size: many; DNA: TGCGCCAGCAGCTCCCCAAGGGAGACCCAGTACTTC; CDR3: CASSSPRETQYF
J: TRBJ1-2; D: -; V: TRBV2; size: -; DNA: TGTGCCAGCATGTTAGTCGAGTATGGCTACACCTTC; CDR3: CASMLVEYGYTF
J: TRBJ1-1; D: -; V: TRBV10-1; size: -; DNA: TGCGCCAGCAGAAGACCAAGACAGGAGGGACGTGAAGCTCTCTTT; CDR3: CASRRPRQEGREALF
J: TRBJ1-2; D: -; V: TRBV14; size: many; DNA: TGTGCCAGCAGCCAAAACAGGAACTATGGCTACACCTTC; CDR3: CASSQNRNYGYTF
J: TRBJ2-1; D: TRBD1; V: TRBV7-7; size: many; DNA: TGTGCTAGCAGCGCCGGGACAGGTACCCTCAATGAGCAGTTCTTC; CDR3: CASSAGTGTLNEQFF
J: TRBJ1-4; D: -; V: TRBV5-1; size: many; DNA: TGCGCCAGCAGCTTAACCGGGGCTGTGGCGAATGAAAAACTGTTTTTT; CDR3: CASSLTGAVANEKLFF